The entry that follows covers one TCR beta chain sequence. A few counts support this clonotype. Its antigen is unknown. Base qualities are missing; no much larger clone stands one base away. Library construction relied on RT-PCR. Reads for this sample came from an Illumina HiSeq 2500. Using fastp at Q25 and MiXCR, TCRdb reprocessed the public reads and kept productive beta chains. Records with the same CDR3 protein are collapsed into one entry carrying the most frequent genes and DNA. The sample table holds roughly 760,000 distinct CDR3 sequences, of which about 20% were seen once. The ten largest clones add up to roughly 10% of the sample. This record belongs to a study of response to subunit inactivated influenza vaccine (dated by TCRdb to 2017 to 2018). As for the study more broadly: To follow how T cells responded to a trivalent subunit inactivated influenza vaccine, the researchers relied on deep quantitative profiling of the T cell receptor repertoire. General study outcomes and caveats: The authors proposed that each seasonal influenza vaccination may bring in only a limited number of new T cells.

The cysteine opens and the phenylalanine closes a CDR3 of 11 amino acids. Only CDR3 DNA is held: 33 bases, read in frame from base 1. From the germline V gene, CDR1 is SGHAT and CDR2 is FQNNGV. V is shortened by 5 bases, J by 5 bases, and the region joining them spans 7 bases. Sample: PBMCs from blood, taken about 5 days after vaccination. The chain joins TRBV11-2 to TRBJ2-7, with the D gene not clear enough to name. The TCR comes from a man in his fifties or sixties who received an inactivated influenza vaccine. Donor details come from another sample of the same person, matched by shared clones. CDR3 sequence: CASSPAHEQYF. The sequenced DNA: TGTGCCAGCAGCCCAGCTCACGAGCAGTACTTC.